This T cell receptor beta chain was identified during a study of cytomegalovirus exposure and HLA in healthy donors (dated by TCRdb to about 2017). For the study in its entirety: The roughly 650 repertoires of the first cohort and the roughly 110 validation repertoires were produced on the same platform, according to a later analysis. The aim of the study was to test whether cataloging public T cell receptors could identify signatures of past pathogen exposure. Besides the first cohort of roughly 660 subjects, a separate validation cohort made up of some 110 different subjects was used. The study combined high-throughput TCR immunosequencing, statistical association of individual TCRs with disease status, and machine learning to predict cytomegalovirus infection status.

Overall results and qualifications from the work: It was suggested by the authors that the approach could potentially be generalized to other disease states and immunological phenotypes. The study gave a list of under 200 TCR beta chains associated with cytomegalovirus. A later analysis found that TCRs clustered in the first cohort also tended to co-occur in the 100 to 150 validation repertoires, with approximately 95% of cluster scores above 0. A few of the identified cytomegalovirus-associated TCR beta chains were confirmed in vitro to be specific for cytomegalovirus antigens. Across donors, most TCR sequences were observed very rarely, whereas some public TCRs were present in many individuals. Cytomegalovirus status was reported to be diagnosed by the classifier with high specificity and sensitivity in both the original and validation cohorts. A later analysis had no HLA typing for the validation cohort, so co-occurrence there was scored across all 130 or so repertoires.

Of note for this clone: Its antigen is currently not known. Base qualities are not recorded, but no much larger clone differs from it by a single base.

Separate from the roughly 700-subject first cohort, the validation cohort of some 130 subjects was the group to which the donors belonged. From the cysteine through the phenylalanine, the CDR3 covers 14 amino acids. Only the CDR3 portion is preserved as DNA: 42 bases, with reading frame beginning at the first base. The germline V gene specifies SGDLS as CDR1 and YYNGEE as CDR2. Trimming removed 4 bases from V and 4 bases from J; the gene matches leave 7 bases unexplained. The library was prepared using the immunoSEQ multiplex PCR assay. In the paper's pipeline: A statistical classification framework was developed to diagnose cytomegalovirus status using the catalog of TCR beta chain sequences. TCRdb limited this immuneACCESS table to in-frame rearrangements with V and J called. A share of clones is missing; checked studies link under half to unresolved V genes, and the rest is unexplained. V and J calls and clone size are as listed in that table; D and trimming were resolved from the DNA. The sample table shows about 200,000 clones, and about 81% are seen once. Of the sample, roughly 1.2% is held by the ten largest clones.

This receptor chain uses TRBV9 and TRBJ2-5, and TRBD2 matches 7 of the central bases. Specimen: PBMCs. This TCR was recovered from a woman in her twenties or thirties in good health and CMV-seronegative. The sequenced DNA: TGTGCCAGCAGCTCCTGGGGGGGGAGAGAGACCCAGTACTTC. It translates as CASSSWGGRETQYF.